A single sample is the source of the 30 T cell receptor beta chains below, sequenced in a study of blood T cell repertoires in COVID-19 (dated by TCRdb to 2020 to 2022). The method behind the library was the immunoSEQ multiplex PCR assay. The table comes from immuneACCESS by way of TCRdb, which keeps in-frame sequences with V and J called. Part of the clones is missing from these tables; in studies checked, under half for an unresolved V gene and the rest for unknown reasons. The sample yields around 150,000 clones; under 80% were counted once. The ten largest clonotypes hold roughly 3.1% of the sample. The source material was peripheral blood. The receptor source for this set is an older man with acute or convalescent COVID-19.

This chain uses TRBV7-9 with TRBJ2-7, with D possibly matching TRBD1 (6 bases). CDR1 is SEHNR and CDR2 is FQNEAQ in the germline V gene (reference sequence). The CDR3 is 16 amino acids. V was trimmed by 0 bases and J by 1 base, leaving 13 bases between them. Written as DNA, the CDR3 is TGTGCCAGCAGCTTAGCGCTGGGGACAACGTCCTACGAGCAGTACTTC. Translated: CASSLALGTTSYEQYF.

This chain links TRBV5-1 with TRBJ2-2, with D possibly TRBD2 on 6 matching bases. CDR1 SGHRS and CDR2 YFSETQ come from the germline V gene. Trimming removed 0 bases from V and 3 bases from J, with 15 bases in between. The CDR3 contains 17 residues. CDR3 loop: CASSLVPGERDTGELFF. The CDR3 DNA is TGCGCCAGCAGCTTGGTACCGGGGGAAAGGGACACCGGGGAGCTGTTTTTT.

This rearrangement joins TRBV30 to TRBJ1-3; D is unclear. V lost 5 bases, J lost 0 bases, and 5 bases lay in between. CDR1 is GTSNPN, CDR2 SVGIG, per germline (reference sequence). The CDR3 runs to 12 residues. The CDR3 region has the DNA TGTGCCTGGGACGGCTCTGGAAACACCATATATTTT. Translating gives CAWDGSGNTIYF. Using reference TRBV30 and TRBJ1-3 for the parts outside the CDR3, the full variable domain is SQTIHQWPATLVQPVGSPLSLECTVEGTSNPNLYWYRQAAGRGLQLLFYSVGIGQISSEVPQNLSASRPQDRQFILSSKKLLLSDSGFYLCAWDGSGNTIYFGEGSWLTVV.

The chain recombines TRBV6-5 with TRBJ2-5; perhaps TRBD1 as D (6 bases). V shed 7 bases and J shed 4 bases, with 16 bases lying between them. CDR1 and CDR2 (germline): MNHEY, SVGAGI. The CDR3 runs to 14 residues. The CDR3 region is CASTLAGAGETQYF. The CDR3, as DNA: TGTGCCAGCACCCTGGCAGGGGCTGGAGAGACCCAGTACTTC.

This clone was seen a handful of times. The chain couples TRBV10-1 to TRBJ1-5, with 7 positions matching TRBD1. Looked up from germline, CDR1 is WNHNN and CDR2 is SYGVQD (reference sequence). This CDR3 is built from 16 residues. V trimming: 6 bases; J trimming: 9 bases; junction bases outside the gene matches: 17. The CDR3 protein is CASRLHGGQPVRPQHF. The CDR3 DNA is TGCGCCAGCAGATTGCATGGGGGACAGCCCGTTCGGCCCCAGCATTTT.

The chain carries TRBV11-3 and TRBJ2-5; weak D call: TRBD2 (5 bases). Germline CDR1 is SGHNT and CDR2 is YENEEA. Trimming stripped 4 bases from V and 1 base from J, with 13 bases between. This CDR3 has 15 amino acids. The CDR3 is CASSSPTKPQETQYF. The CDR3 bases are TGTGCCAGCAGCTCCCCGACTAAACCCCAAGAGACCCAGTACTTC.

The chain uses TRBV2 and TRBJ1-1; a weak D match, TRBD1 (6 bases). This CDR3 spans 16 amino acids. V was clipped by 0 bases and J by 1 base, with 12 bases between them. Per germline, CDR1 SNHLY and CDR2 FYNNEI. Written as DNA, the CDR3 is TGTGCCAGCAGTGAAGCGGGGGCGAGGGGGAACACTGAAGCTTTCTTT. Translating gives CASSEAGARGNTEAFF.

V gene TRBV18 combines with J gene TRBJ2-7; 11 positions agree with TRBD2. Losses at the gene ends were 3 bases for V and 6 bases for J; bases not matched to a gene: 7. CDR3 size: 15 residues. Germline CDR1 KGHSH, CDR2 LQKENI. CDR3 in DNA: TGTGCCAGCTCACCGAAACTAGCGGGAGTAACCGAGCAGTACTTC. This codes for CASSPKLAGVTEQYF.

This clone was counted only a few times. The rearrangement joins TRBV6-5 to TRBJ1-1, with D unclear. The CDR3 contains 14 residues. V lost 6 bases and J lost 0, with 11 bases in between. The germline CDR1 and CDR2 sequences are MNHEY and SVGAGI. CDR3 region: CASRDQQMNTEAFF. The CDR3 nucleotides read TGTGCCAGCAGAGACCAACAGATGAACACTGAAGCTTTCTTT.

This clone was counted a single time. The chain uses TRBV11-2 and TRBJ2-5, with TRBD2 identical over 7 bases. V dropped 4 bases and J dropped 2; count of bases not matched to a gene: 4. In germline, CDR1 is SGHAT, CDR2 FQNNGV. CDR3 length equals 14 residues. In nucleotides, the CDR3 is TGTGCCAGCAGCTCGGGAGGTCTACAAGAGACCCAGTACTTC. Its protein product is CASSSGGLQETQYF.

The V call is TRBV18, the J call TRBJ1-5; TRBD1 might be the D (5 bases). This CDR3 contains 13 residues. V was shortened by 3 bases and J by 5 bases, with 8 bases between the two germline ends. Germline CDR1 KGHSH, CDR2 LQKENI. CDR3: CASSPLGHQPQHF. The CDR3 nucleotides read TGTGCCAGCTCACCGTTGGGGCATCAGCCCCAGCATTTT.

V gene TRBV12-3 or TRBV12-4 combines with J gene TRBJ2-5, with 10 nucleotides matching TRBD2. The CDR3 length is 13 residues. V lost 4 bases and J lost 5; bases outside the gene matches: 1. CDR3 nucleotides: TGTGCCAGCAGTTCTAGCGGGAGTGAGACCCAGTACTTC. Translating it yields CASSSSGSETQYF.

The V and J genes are TRBV6-2 or TRBV6-3 and TRBJ1-2, with TRBD1 identical over 9 bases. V was clipped by 0 bases and J by 6 bases; unmatched bases: 11. Germline CDR1 and CDR2: MNHEY and SVGEGT. The CDR3 sequence is 17 residues long. CDR3: CASSYSPRRTGEHGYTF. CDR3 DNA sequence: TGTGCCAGCAGTTACTCTCCCAGACGGACAGGGGAACATGGCTACACCTTC.

V gene TRBV5-1 combines with J gene TRBJ2-4; maybe TRBD1 (6 bases). Germline assignment: CDR1 SGHRS and CDR2 YFSETQ. V lost 0 bases, J lost 6 bases, and 13 bases lay in between. The CDR3 is made up of 15 amino acids. The CDR3 here is CASSLGGTMGNIQYF. CDR3 coding DNA: TGCGCCAGCAGCTTGGGAGGGACAATGGGAAACATTCAGTACTTC.

This clone was recorded a few times. The chain uses TRBV11-2 and TRBJ1-2; D possibly corresponds to TRBD1 (5 bases). CDR3 length equals 13 residues. Germline CDR1 and CDR2: SGHAT and FQNNGV. V dropped 1 base and J dropped 8 bases, with 11 bases sitting between them. The CDR3 DNA sequence: TGTGCCAGCAGCTTAGCGACCACAGGCGGCTACACCTTC. Protein sequence: CASSLATTGGYTF.

The chain employs TRBV11-2 and TRBJ1-2; possible D gene TRBD1, 6 bases. The germline V and J ends were trimmed by 1 base and 4 bases, with 10 bases remaining between them. This CDR3 is built from 14 residues. Germline assignment: CDR1 SGHAT and CDR2 FQNNGV. The CDR3 is CASSLGGQSYGYTF. CDR3 bases: TGTGCCAGCAGCTTAGGGGGGCAATCCTATGGCTACACCTTC.

The CDR3 here is CASSLVDRSQETQYF. The CDR3 DNA follows: TGTGCCAGCAGCTTAGTGGACAGGAGCCAAGAGACCCAGTACTTC. V usage is TRBV7-2 and J usage is TRBJ2-5, with TRBD1 identical over 7 bases. The ends lost 1 base at V and 1 base at J; junction bases unmatched: 3. This CDR3 has 15 residues. Looked up from germline, CDR1 is SGHTA and CDR2 is FQGNSA.

This sequence joins TRBV25-1 and TRBJ1-3; maybe TRBD1 (6 bases). Trimming removed 6 bases at V and 4 bases at J, with 10 bases between. Per the germline V gene, CDR1 is MGHDK and CDR2 is SYGVNS. This CDR3 comprises 13 residues. The CDR3 region has the DNA TGTGCCAGCAGGACAGGTGGGGGAAACACCATATATTTT. Translation gives CASRTGGGNTIYF.

This clone has ten or more counts. This chain connects TRBV5-6 to TRBJ2-2; D perhaps matches TRBD2 (6 bases). CDR1 is SGHDT, CDR2 YYEEEE, per germline. CDR3 length: 16 residues. V lost 0 bases to trimming and J lost 0 bases, with 9 bases between them. The DNA for the CDR3 is TGTGCCAGCAGCTTGGGACTAGGAACGAACACCGGGGAGCTGTTTTTT. Amino acid sequence: CASSLGLGTNTGELFF.

Only a few counts were recorded for this clone. V usage is TRBV6-6 and J usage is TRBJ1-4; 11 positions agree with TRBD1. Germline V lookup: CDR1 MNHNY, CDR2 SVGAGI (reference sequence). This CDR3 is 17 amino acids long. With V trimmed by 5 bases and J by 2 bases, 7 bases remained unmatched. CDR3 region: CASSPRGTGGTNEKLFF. In nucleotides, the CDR3 is TGTGCCAGCAGTCCCCGCGGGACAGGGGGTACTAATGAAAAACTGTTTTTT.

The V and J genes are TRBV14 and TRBJ2-3; 10 bases are a match to TRBD2. Per the germline V gene, CDR1 is SGHDN and CDR2 is FVKESK. The CDR3 runs 16 residues. With V trimmed by 4 bases and J by 2 bases, 6 bases remained unmatched. As DNA, the CDR3 is TGTGCCAGCAGCCCGTGGACTAGCGGAGCCACAGATACGCAGTATTTT. This codes for CASSPWTSGATDTQYF.

The chain couples TRBV12-5 to TRBJ2-1, with 9 bases lining up with TRBD2. Trimming removed 6 bases from V and 7 bases from J; junction bases left unmatched: 13. Per the germline V gene, CDR1 is LGHNT and CDR2 is FRNRAP. This CDR3 has 16 amino acids. CDR3 residues: CASGPWFAGGQNEQFF. DNA of the CDR3: TGTGCTAGTGGCCCCTGGTTTGCGGGAGGGCAAAATGAGCAGTTCTTC.

The V and J genes are TRBV29-1 and TRBJ1-1, with 8 bases that match TRBD1. The trim removed 7 bases at V and 4 bases at J, leaving 8 bases unmatched. Germline-derived CDR1 and CDR2 are SQVTM and ANQGSEA. This CDR3 region has 13 residues. CDR3 DNA: TGCAGCGCGTGGACAGGGCCTTTCACTGAAGCTTTCTTT. Residues: CSAWTGPFTEAFF.

The chain uses TRBV4-2 and TRBJ2-5, with TRBD1 matching 7 bases. The ends lost 0 bases at V and 5 bases at J; junction bases unmatched: 0. CDR3 length: 13 amino acids. Germline V gene data show CDR1 as LGHNA and CDR2 as YNFKEQ. CDR3 amino acids: CASSQDRGETQYF. In DNA, the CDR3 is TGTGCCAGCAGCCAAGACAGGGGGGAGACCCAGTACTTC.

The chain links TRBV27 to TRBJ2-7; 11 bases fit TRBD1. The germline V gene encodes CDR1 MNHEY and CDR2 SMNVEV (reference sequence). With V trimmed by 4 bases and J by 6 bases, 8 bases remained unmatched. This CDR3 region has 15 residues. The chain's CDR3 is CASSSRDRGWAEQYF. CDR3 nucleotide sequence: TGTGCCAGCAGTTCCCGGGACAGGGGGTGGGCCGAGCAGTACTTC.

This clone has just a few counts. J is TRBJ2-7 and V is TRBV10-1; D is undetermined. This CDR3 spans 14 amino acids. The germline V gene has CDR1 WNHNN and CDR2 SYGVQD (reference sequence). The ends were cut back, 1 base at V and 7 bases at J, with 14 bases in the middle. The CDR3 DNA reads TGCGCCAGCAGTGAGTTCAGGCAGCCCTCGGAGCAGTACTTC. Its translation: CASSEFRQPSEQYF.

The chain joins TRBV10-3 to TRBJ2-7; D is possibly TRBD1 (5 bases). Germline CDR1 reads ENHRY; CDR2 reads SYGVKD. The germline V and J ends were trimmed by 3 bases and 0 bases, with 6 bases remaining between them. The CDR3 has 13 residues. CDR3 amino acids: CAISDRVSYEQYF. The CDR3 region has the DNA TGTGCCATCAGTGACAGGGTCTCCTACGAGCAGTACTTC.

J is TRBJ1-3 and V is TRBV6-5; 7 positions match TRBD1. The CDR3 covers 14 residues. Germline loops: CDR1 MNHEY, CDR2 SVGAGI. The trim removed 8 bases at V and 4 bases at J, leaving 8 bases unmatched. CDR3 residues: CASLWTGSGNTIYF. The CDR3 nucleotides read TGTGCCAGCTTATGGACAGGCTCCGGAAACACCATATATTTT.

V and J are TRBV3-1 (or the pseudogene TRBV3-2) and TRBJ2-1, with D perhaps matching TRBD2 (7 bases). This CDR3 region has 16 residues. The V end lost 4 bases, the J end lost 2 bases, and 15 bases lay between the germline ends. Germline loops: CDR1 LGHDT, CDR2 YNNKEL (reference sequence). CDR3 nucleotides: TGTGCCAGCAGCCTAGCATCCGGGGGGCCCTACAATGAGCAGTTCTTC. Amino acid sequence: CASSLASGGPYNEQFF.

This chain links TRBV2 with TRBJ1-5, with D maybe TRBD1 (6 bases). Germline V gene data show CDR1 as SNHLY and CDR2 as FYNNEI. V was pared by 2 bases and J by 2 bases, with 7 bases between. This CDR3 is built from 14 residues. The CDR3: CASSESGGNQPQHF. CDR3 DNA sequence: TGTGCCAGCAGTGAATCAGGGGGCAATCAGCCCCAGCATTTT.